Listed here are 3 T cell receptor beta chains from one sample, sequenced in a study of blood T cells in healthy people across ages. The authors ran a second PCR of 7 to 11 cycles using a sample-barcoded 5' primer and a J-beta primer mix. TCRdb fed the 5' RACE reads into MiXCR, producing one record per CDR3 protein. The data contain under 1,100,000 distinct CDR3 sequences, roughly a quarter of them singletons. In addition, the sample was reused for a study of T cells of mothers and their children.

The sequencing sample was made of blood. The receptors here all came from a girl aged 2-15 years in good health.

The chain joins TRBV29-1 to TRBJ2-5; TRBD2 is a possible D gene (6 bases). In germline, CDR1 is SQVTM, CDR2 ANQGSEA. V was clipped by 7 bases and J by 4 bases, with 13 bases between them. The CDR3 is 12 residues long. CDR3 DNA sequence: TGCAGCGGAGGCGGGGAGCTAGAGACCCAGTACTTC. This encodes CSGGGELETQYF.

The CDR3 coding sequence is TGTGCCAGCAGGAGGAATGGCTACACCTTC. Amino acids: CASRRNGYTF. This chain links TRBV28 with TRBJ1-2, with D hard to call. The V and J ends lost 6 bases and 6 bases respectively, with 5 bases between them. There are 10 residues in the CDR3. Germline CDR1 is MDHEN and CDR2 is SYDVKM.

V and J are TRBV20-1 and TRBJ2-1; D possibly corresponds to TRBD2 (5 bases). CDR1 and CDR2 from the germline V gene are DFQATT and SNEGSKA (reference sequence). V dropped 0 bases and J dropped 6 bases, with 21 bases sitting between them. The CDR3 is made up of 17 amino acids. Here the CDR3 DNA reads TGCAGTGCTAGAGATTTAACGAGCCGGGATGGGAGCAATGAGCAGTTCTTC. Protein sequence: CSARDLTSRDGSNEQFF.